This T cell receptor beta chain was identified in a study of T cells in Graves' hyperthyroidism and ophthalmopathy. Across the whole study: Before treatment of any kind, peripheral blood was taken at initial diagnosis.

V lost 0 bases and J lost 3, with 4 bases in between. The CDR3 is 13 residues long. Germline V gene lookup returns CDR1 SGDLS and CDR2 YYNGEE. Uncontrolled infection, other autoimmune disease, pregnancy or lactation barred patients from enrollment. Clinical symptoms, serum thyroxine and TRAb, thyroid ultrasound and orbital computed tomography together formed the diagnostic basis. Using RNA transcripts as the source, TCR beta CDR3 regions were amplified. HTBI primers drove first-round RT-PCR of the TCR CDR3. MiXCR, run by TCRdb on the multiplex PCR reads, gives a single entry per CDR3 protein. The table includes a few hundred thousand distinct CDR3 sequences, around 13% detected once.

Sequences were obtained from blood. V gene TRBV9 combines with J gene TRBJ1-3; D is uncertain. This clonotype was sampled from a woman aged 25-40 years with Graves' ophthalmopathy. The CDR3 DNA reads TGTGCCAGCAGCGTAGAGGATGGAAACACCATATATTTT. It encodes CASSVEDGNTIYF.